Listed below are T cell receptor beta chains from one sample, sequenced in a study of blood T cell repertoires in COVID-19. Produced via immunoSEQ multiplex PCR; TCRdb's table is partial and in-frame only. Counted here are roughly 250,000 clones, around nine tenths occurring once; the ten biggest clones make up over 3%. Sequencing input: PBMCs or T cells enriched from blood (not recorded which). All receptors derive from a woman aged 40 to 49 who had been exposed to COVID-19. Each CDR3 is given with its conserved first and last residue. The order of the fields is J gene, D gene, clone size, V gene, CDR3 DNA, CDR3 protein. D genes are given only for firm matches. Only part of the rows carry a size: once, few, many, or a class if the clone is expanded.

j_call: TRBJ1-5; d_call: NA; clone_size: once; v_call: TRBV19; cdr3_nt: TGTGCCTCAAACAGGGATAGGAGCAATCAGCCCCAGCATTTT; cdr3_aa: CASNRDRSNQPQHF
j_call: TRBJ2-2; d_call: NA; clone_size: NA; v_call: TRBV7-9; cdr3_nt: TGTGCCGGTAGGGGGCCGGGGGCGAACACCGGGGAGCTGTTTTTT; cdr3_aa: CAGRGPGANTGELFF
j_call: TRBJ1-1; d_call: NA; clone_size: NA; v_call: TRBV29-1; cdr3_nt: TGCAGCGTTGAAACGGGCCAGGGGCACACTGAAGCTTTCTTT; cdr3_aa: CSVETGQGHTEAFF
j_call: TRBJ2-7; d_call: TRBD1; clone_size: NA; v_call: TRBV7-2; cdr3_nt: TGTGCCAGCAGCTTAGGGGACAGAAACTACGAGCAGTACTTC; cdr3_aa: CASSLGDRNYEQYF
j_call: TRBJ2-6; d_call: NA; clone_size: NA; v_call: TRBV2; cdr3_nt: TGTGCCAGCAGTCGTAGCTCTGGGGCCAACGTCCTGACTTTC; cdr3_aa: CASSRSSGANVLTF
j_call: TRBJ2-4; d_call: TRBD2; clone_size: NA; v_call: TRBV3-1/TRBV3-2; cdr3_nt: TGTGCCAGCAGCCCCGTAGCGGGAGGGACCAAAAACATTCAGTACTTC; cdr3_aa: CASSPVAGGTKNIQYF
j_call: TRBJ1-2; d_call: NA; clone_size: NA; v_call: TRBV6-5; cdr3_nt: TGTGCCAGCAGTTATCAGGGGTTAGGCTATGGCTACACCTTC; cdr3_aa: CASSYQGLGYGYTF
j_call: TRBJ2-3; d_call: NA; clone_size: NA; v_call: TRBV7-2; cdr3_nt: TGTGCCAGCAGCTTTTCTATTACGGCAGATACGCAGTATTTT; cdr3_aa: CASSFSITADTQYF
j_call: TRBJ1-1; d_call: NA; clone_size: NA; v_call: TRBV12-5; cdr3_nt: TGTGCTAGTGGTTTTTCGCGGGGTGAAGCTTTCTTT; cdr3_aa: CASGFSRGEAFF
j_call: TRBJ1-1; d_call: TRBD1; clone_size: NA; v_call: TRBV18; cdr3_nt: TGTGCCAGCTCCGACAGGGACAGGGTTGAGGGAGCTTTCTTT; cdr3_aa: CASSDRDRVEGAFF
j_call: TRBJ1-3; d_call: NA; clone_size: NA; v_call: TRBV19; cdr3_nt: TGTGCCAGTATGGGGGACAAAAGGAACACCATATATTTT; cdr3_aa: CASMGDKRNTIYF
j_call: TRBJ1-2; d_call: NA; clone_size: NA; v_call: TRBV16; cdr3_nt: TGTGCCAGCAGCCAGCTAGACAGTAACTATGGCTACACCTTC; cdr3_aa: CASSQLDSNYGYTF
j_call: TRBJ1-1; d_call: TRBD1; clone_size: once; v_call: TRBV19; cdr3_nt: TGTGCCAGTAGTGACGACAGGGTCACAGCTTTCTTT; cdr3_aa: CASSDDRVTAFF
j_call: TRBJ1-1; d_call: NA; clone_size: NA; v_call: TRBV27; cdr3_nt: TGTGCCAGCACCCTAAGGGGTGGGAACACTGAAGCTTTCTTT; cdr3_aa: CASTLRGGNTEAFF
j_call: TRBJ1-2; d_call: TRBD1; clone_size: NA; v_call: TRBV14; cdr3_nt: TGTGCCAGCAGCCAAGATAGGACAGGGGTCGAAGGCTACACCTTC; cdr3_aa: CASSQDRTGVEGYTF
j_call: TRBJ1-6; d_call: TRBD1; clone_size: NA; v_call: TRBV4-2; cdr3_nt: TGTGCCAGCAGCCAAGATACGGGACAGGGGAACTCACCCCTCCACTTT; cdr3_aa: CASSQDTGQGNSPLHF
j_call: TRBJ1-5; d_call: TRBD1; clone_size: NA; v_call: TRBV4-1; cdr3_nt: TGCGCCAGCAGCCAGGACAGGTCTCTCCAGCCCCAGCATTTT; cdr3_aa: CASSQDRSLQPQHF
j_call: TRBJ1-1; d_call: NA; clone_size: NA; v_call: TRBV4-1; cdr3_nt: TGCGCCAGCAGCCAGGACAGACGGACTGAAGCTTTCTTT; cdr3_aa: CASSQDRRTEAFF
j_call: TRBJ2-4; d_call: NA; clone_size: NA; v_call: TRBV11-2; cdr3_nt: TGTGCCAGCAGCTTAGTCGGGTCTTCTATTCAGTACTTC; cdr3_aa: CASSLVGSSIQYF
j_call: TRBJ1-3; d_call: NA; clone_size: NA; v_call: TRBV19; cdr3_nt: TGTGCCAGTAGTATAGAAAGCGGGAGCTCTGGAAACACCATATATTTT; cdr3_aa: CASSIESGSSGNTIYF
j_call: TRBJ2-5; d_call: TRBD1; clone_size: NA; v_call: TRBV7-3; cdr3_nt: TGTGCCAGCAGCCTCACCGGGACAGGGGGAAGGGAGACCCAGTACTTC; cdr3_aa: CASSLTGTGGRETQYF
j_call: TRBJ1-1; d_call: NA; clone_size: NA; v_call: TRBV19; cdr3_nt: TGTGCCAGTAGTATAGGAGCAGGGCAGAACACTGAAGCTTTCTTT; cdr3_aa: CASSIGAGQNTEAFF
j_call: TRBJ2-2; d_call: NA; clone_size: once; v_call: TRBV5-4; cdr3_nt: TGTGCCAGCAGCTTGGGTCAGGGGAACACCGGGGAGCTGTTTTTT; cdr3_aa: CASSLGQGNTGELFF
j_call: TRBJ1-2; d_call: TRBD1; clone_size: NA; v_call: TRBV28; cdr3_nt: TGTGCCAGCGCCTCCGGCAGGGGGAGATATGGCTACACCTTC; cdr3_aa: CASASGRGRYGYTF
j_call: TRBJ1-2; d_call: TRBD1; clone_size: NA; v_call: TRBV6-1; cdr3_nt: TGTGCCAGCAGTGAAGGGGGGGACAGGGGGCTGTTGGGCTACACCTTC; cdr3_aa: CASSEGGDRGLLGYTF
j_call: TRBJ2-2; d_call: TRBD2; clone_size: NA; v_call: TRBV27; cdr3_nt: TGTGCCAGCAGTAACGTGATTGGGCTAGCGGGAGGGAGGAACACCGGGGAGCTGTTTTTT; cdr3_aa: CASSNVIGLAGGRNTGELFF